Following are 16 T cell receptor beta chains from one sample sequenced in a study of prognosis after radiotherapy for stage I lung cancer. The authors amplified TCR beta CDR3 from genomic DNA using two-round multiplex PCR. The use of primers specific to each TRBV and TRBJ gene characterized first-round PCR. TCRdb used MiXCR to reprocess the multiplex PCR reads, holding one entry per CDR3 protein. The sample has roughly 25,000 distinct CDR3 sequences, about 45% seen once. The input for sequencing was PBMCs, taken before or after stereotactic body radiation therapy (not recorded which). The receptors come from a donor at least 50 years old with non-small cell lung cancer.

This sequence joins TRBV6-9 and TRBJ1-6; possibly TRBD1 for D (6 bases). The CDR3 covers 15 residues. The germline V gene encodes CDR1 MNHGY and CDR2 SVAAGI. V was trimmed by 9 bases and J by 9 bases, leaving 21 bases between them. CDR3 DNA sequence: TGTGCCAGACTCGATGGGCGGGGGCTAGGTTCACCCCTCCACTTT. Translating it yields CARLDGRGLGSPLHF.

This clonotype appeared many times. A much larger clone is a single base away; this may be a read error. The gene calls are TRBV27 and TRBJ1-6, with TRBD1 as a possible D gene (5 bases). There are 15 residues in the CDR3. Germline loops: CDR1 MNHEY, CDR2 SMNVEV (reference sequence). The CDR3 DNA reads TGTGCCGGCAGTTTATCCTCCGGGGGAGGCTCACCCCTCCACTTT. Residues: CAGSLSSGGGSPLHF.

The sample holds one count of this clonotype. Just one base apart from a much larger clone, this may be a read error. This CDR3 reads CAISGPGVYAFF. The CDR3 region has the DNA TGTGCCATCAGTGGGCCTGGGGTGTACGCTTTCTTT. V and J are TRBV10-3 and TRBJ1-1; D call uncertain. Germline V gene sequence: CDR1 ENHRY, CDR2 SYGVKD. CDR3 length equals 12 residues. The ends were cut back, 4 bases at V and 11 bases at J, with 14 bases in the middle.

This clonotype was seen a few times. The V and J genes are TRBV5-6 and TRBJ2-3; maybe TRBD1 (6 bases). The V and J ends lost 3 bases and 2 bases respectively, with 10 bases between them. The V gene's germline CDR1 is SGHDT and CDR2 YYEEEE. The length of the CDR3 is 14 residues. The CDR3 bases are TGTGCCAGCAGCTGGGACACATCCACAGATACGCAGTATTTT. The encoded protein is CASSWDTSTDTQYF.

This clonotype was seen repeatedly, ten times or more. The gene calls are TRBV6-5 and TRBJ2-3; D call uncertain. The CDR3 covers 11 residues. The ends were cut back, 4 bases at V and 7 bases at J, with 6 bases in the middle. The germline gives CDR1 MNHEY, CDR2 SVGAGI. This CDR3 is CASSFRYTQYF. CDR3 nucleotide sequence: TGTGCCAGCAGTTTTCGGTATACGCAGTATTTT.

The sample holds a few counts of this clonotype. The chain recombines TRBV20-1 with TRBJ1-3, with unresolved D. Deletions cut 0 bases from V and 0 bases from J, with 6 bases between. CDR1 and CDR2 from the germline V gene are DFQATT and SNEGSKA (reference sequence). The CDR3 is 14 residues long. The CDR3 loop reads CSARDQISGNTIYF. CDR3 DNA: TGCAGTGCTAGAGATCAGATCTCTGGAAACACCATATATTTT.

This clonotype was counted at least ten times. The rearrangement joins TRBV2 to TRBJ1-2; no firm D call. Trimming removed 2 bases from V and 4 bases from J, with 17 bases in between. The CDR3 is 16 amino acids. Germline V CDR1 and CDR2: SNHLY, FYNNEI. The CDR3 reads CASSEIGSGASYGYTF. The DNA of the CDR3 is TGTGCCAGCAGTGAAATCGGGTCTGGTGCGTCCTATGGCTACACCTTC.

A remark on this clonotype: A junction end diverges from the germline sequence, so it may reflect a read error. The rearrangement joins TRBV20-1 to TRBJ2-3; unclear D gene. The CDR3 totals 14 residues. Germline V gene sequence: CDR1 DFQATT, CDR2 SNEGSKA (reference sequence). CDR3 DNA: TGCAGTGCTAGAGACGTCGTGGGCACATATACGCAGTATTTT. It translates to CSARDVVGTYTQYF.

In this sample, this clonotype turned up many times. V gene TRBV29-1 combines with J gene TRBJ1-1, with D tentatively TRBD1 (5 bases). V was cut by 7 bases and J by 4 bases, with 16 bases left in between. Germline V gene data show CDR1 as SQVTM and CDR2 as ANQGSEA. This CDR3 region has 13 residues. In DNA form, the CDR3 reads TGCAGCGGATTGAGGGGTGAGGGCACTGAAGCTTTCTTT. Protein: CSGLRGEGTEAFF. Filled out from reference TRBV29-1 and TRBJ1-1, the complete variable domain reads SAVISQKPSRDICQRGTSLTIQCQVDSQVTMMFWYRQQPGQSLTLIATANQGSEATYESGFVIDKFPISRPNLTFSTLTVSNMSPEDSSIYLCSGLRGEGTEAFFGQGTRLTVV.

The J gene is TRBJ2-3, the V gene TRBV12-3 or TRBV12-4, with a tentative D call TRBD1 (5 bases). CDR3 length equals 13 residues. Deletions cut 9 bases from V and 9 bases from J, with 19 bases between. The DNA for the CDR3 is TGTGCCAGTAGTCCGATCTCAGGGTGCACGCAGTATTTT. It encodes CASSPISGCTQYF.

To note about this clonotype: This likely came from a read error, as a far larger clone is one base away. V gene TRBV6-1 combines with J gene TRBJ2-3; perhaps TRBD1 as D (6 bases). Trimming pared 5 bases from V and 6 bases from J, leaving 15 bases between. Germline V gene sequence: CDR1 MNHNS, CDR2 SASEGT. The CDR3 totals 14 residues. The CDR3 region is CASSHGTPRDTQYF. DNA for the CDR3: TGTGCCAGCAGTCACGGGACACCGAGGGATACGCAGTATTTT.

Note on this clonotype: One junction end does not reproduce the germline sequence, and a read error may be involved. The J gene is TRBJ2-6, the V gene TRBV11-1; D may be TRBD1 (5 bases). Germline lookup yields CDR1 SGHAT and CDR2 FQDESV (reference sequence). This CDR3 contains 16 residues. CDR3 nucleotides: TGTGCCAGCAGCCCTACACCACACGCTGGGGCCAACGTCATGACTTTC. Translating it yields CASSPTPHAGANVMTF.

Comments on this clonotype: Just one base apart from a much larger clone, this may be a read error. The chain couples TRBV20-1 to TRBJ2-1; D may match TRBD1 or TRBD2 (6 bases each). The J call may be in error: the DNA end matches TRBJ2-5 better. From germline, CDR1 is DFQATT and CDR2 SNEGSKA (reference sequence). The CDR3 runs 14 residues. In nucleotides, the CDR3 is TGCAGTGTCCAAGTCGGCGAGGGGGGAGAGACCCAGTACTTC. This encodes CSVQVGEGGETQYF.

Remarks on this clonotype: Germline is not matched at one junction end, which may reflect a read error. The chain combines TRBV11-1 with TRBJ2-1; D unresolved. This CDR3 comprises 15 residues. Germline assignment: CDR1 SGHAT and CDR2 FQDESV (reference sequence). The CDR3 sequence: CASSLYTYSDNEHFF. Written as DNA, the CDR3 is TGTGCCAGCAGCTTATACACGTACTCCGACAATGAGCACTTCTTC.

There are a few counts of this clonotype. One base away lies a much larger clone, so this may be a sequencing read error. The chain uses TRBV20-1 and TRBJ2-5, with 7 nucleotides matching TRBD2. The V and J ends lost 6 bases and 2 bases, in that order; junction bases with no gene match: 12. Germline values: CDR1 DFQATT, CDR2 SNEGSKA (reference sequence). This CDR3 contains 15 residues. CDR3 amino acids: CSAVPSGGRQETQYF. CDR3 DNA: TGCAGTGCGGTCCCCTCCGGCGGGAGACAAGAGACCCAGTACTTC.

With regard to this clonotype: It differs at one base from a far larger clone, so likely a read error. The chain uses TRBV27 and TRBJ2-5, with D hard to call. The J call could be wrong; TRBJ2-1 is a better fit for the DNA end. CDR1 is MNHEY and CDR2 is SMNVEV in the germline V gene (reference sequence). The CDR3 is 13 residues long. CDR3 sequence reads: CASSPMLGNEQFF. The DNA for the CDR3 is TGTGCCAGCAGTCCTATGTTGGGCAATGAGCAGTTCTTC.